This T cell receptor (beta chain) was identified in a study of T cell responses to AZD1222 COVID-19 vaccine (dated by TCRdb to the early 2020s). At the level of the whole study: A total of over 230 trial participants underwent TCR sequencing, of whom 207 had received two doses of AZD1222 and approximately 26 had received two doses of the MenACWY control vaccine. Trial participants were enrolled into age subgroups of 18-55, 56-69 and 70-plus years, which contained 148, 28 and 57 TCR-sequenced participants, respectively.

The study at large found these results: Reportedly, almost half of the unique spike-specific TCRs recognized epitopes lying outside the regions that are mutated in the B.1.351 and B.1.1.7 variants. Because no samples from the day 14 peak response were available, repertoires could be characterized only after the peak T cell response. Participants were mostly white British and included more females than males, and it was suggested by the authors that clonal diversity may have been underestimated. After two AZD1222 doses, both the breadth and the depth of spike-specific TCRs were significantly higher than at day 0 and than in MenACWY recipients. Vaccine-associated CD4 TCRs spanned the whole spike protein, with dominant responses in regions 160-218 and 743-854. In the small 56-69-year group, the increase in depth fell short of significance, most likely because of low power. Conclusions about previously exposed vaccinees are limited, since just five or six AZD1222 recipients were seropositive for SARS-CoV-2 at baseline.

As for this clone: Its antigen is not yet known. No much larger clone is present one base from it, and per-base qualities are unavailable.

Explained via the paper, the time point label denotes: about 28 days (+/-7) after the second vaccine dose. Because spike-specific TCR depth and breadth did not differ between the two schedules, AZD1222 recipients who got a second dose at roughly 4 weeks were pooled with those who got a second dose at roughly 12 weeks. Samples from vaccinated people were obtained from the UK trials COV001 and COV002, which included a single-blind randomized controlled phase 2/3 trial of AZD1222 (ChAdOx1 nCoV-19) in healthy adults. Trial participant PBMC samples were collected at day 0 and day 28 after the second dose for TCRbeta chain sequencing. The CDR3 regions of human TCRbeta chains were subjected to immunosequencing. Regarding the original processing steps: Repertoire TCRs were matched against a reference library of SARS-CoV-2-specific TCRs generated with the MIRA antigen-specificity platform. Breadth was defined as the fraction of unique TCRs that were SARS-CoV-2-associated, and depth was defined as the fraction of total T cells that were SARS-CoV-2-associated. Using the MIRA data, every spike-specific TCR was mapped to the spike region that the TCR reacted to and assigned to either a CD4 or a CD8 class. Log10-transformed breadth and depth values were compared by one-way ANOVA with Sidak's multiple comparisons tests. In TCRdb, the immuneACCESS table is reduced to in-frame sequences with V and J assigned. These tables do not hold every clone; where another copy was compared, an unresolved V gene accounts for under half, and the others remain unexplained. The DNA was the basis for D and trimming; V, J and clone size are from that table. The sample includes under 90,000 clones, with approximately 85% observed a single time. The biggest ten clones account for 10% of the sample.

The CDR3, cysteine through phenylalanine, is 17 amino acids long. Left in the record is the CDR3 DNA by itself, 51 bases read in frame from the first base. Trimming takes 4 bases off V and 2 bases off J; junction bases not matched to a gene: 14. The germline V gene gives CDR1 as SGHDT and CDR2 as YYEEEE. This TCR derives from an adult who received the AZD1222 COVID-19 vaccine. Recombination linked TRBV5-6 to TRBJ2-7; 8 junctional bases match TRBD1. Sequencing was performed on peripheral blood, taken 28 days after the second AZD1222 dose. Here the CDR3 is given as CASSQRGQEEFTYEQYF. Here is the DNA: TGTGCCAGCAGCCAAAGGGGACAGGAAGAGTTTACCTACGAGCAGTACTTC.